This T cell receptor (beta chain) was found in a study of cytomegalovirus exposure and HLA in healthy donors. In the PCR, 60 Vbeta and 13 Jbeta primers were used. Generated by immunoSEQ multiplex PCR, the TCRdb table keeps only in-frame clones and is missing some. The repertoire includes more than 200,000 clones, 60% to 85% of them detected once, and about 14% sits in the top ten. Specimen: PBMCs. The clonotype comes from a middle-aged man in good health and CMV-seronegative.

Here the CDR3 DNA reads TGTGCCAGAAGCTTCAACGGGACTAGCCTCCACAATGAGCAGTTCTTC. Its translation: CARSFNGTSLHNEQFF. The V call is TRBV5-3, the J call TRBJ2-1, with 9 bases matching TRBD2. TRBV5-3 is recorded as an ORF, its role being uncertain. V dropped 2 bases and J dropped 5; count of bases not matched to a gene: 8. CDR3 length: 16 residues.